Following are 16 T cell receptor beta chains from one sample sequenced in a study of T cell responses to AZD1222 COVID-19 vaccine. Sequenced by immunoSEQ multiplex PCR; TCRdb stores in-frame clones only, minus some. This table holds over 150,000 clones, roughly nine tenths found once. The source was peripheral blood, collected on day 0 of AZD1222 vaccination. These receptors were taken from an adult in good health.

This rearrangement joins TRBV19 to TRBJ2-5; D not certain. Deletions cut 3 bases from V and 2 bases from J, with 7 bases between. CDR1 and CDR2 from the germline V gene are LNHDA and SQIVND (reference sequence). CDR3 length: 13 residues. Written as DNA, the CDR3 is TGTGCCAGTAGTATTCAGGTACAAGAGACCCAGTACTTC. Translation gives CASSIQVQETQYF. The complete variable domain, with remaining parts taken from reference TRBV19 and TRBJ2-5, reads DGGITQSPKYLFRKEGQNVTLSCEQNLNHDAMYWYRQDPGQGLRLIYYSQIVNDFQKGDIAEGYSVSREKKESFPLTVTSAQKNPTAFYLCASSIQVQETQYFGPGTRLLVL.

The rearrangement uses TRBV9 and TRBJ2-3; the D is unclear. Germline V CDR1 and CDR2: SGDLS, YYNGEE. The CDR3 runs to 14 residues. Trimming took 4 bases from V and 6 from J, leaving 15 bases between them. CDR3 in amino acids: CASSPTTLGDTQYF. The DNA of the CDR3 is TGTGCCAGCAGCCCTACTACCCTCGGGGATACGCAGTATTTT.

The V gene is TRBV11-2, the J gene TRBJ1-1, with D perhaps TRBD1 (5 bases). Between the trimmed V and J ends, which lost 4 bases and 11 bases, there was a span of 17 bases. CDR1 and CDR2 from the germline V gene are SGHAT and FQNNGV. CDR3 size: 13 residues. In DNA form, the CDR3 reads TGTGCCAGCAGCTCCCTGCGGGGGATGGGCGCTTTCTTT. It is translated as CASSSLRGMGAFF.

This clone has only a few counts. This chain connects TRBV7-3 to TRBJ2-2; a possible D gene is TRBD1 (5 bases). Per germline, CDR1 SGHTA and CDR2 FQGTGA. The CDR3 runs to 13 residues. V gave up 1 base and J gave up 6 bases, with 6 bases separating them. CDR3 nucleotides: TGTGCCAGCAGCTTAATAGGGGCCGGGGAGCTGTTTTTT. It specifies CASSLIGAGELFF.

The CDR3 reads CASSFSALNQPQHF. Here the CDR3 DNA reads TGTGCCAGCAGTTTTTCGGCATTGAATCAGCCCCAGCATTTT. This rearrangement joins TRBV28 to TRBJ1-5; D not certain. Trimming left V 3 bases short and J 4 bases short, with 10 bases between. CDR3 length: 14 amino acids. Germline lookup yields CDR1 MDHEN and CDR2 SYDVKM.

This rearrangement joins TRBV3-1 (or the pseudogene TRBV3-2) to TRBJ2-5, with 10 bases lining up with TRBD2. Germline lookup yields CDR1 LGHDT and CDR2 YNNKEL (reference sequence). The CDR3 length is 18 residues. V gave up 0 bases and J gave up 7 bases; unmatched junction bases: 14. For the CDR3, the DNA is TGTGCCAGCAGCCAAGATACCCGGATAGCGGGGGGTCTCGCGACCCAGTACTTC. It translates to CASSQDTRIAGGLATQYF.

The chain recombines TRBV7-2 with TRBJ2-1; perhaps D is TRBD1 or TRBD2 (6 bases each). Trimming shortened V by 2 bases and J by 8 bases, and 16 bases separated the two germline ends. Germline V gene sequence: CDR1 SGHTA, CDR2 FQGNSA. This CDR3 is built from 15 residues. The CDR3 sequence: CASSLKVGRGDEQFF. The CDR3 coding sequence is TGTGCCAGCAGCTTAAAGGTCGGAAGGGGGGATGAGCAGTTCTTC. Together with reference TRBV7-2 and TRBJ2-1, the CDR3 gives the full variable domain: GAGVSQSPSNKVTEKGKDVELRCDPISGHTALYWYRQSLGQGLEFLIYFQGNSAPDKSGLPSDRFSAERTGGSVSTLTIQRTQQEDSAVYLCASSLKVGRGDEQFFGPGTRLTVL.

The V gene is TRBV6-5, the J gene TRBJ1-6; D not certain. V lost 1 base, J lost 8 bases, and 12 bases lay in between. This CDR3 contains 15 residues. The germline gives CDR1 MNHEY, CDR2 SVGAGI. The CDR3 region has the DNA TGTGCCAGCAGTTACTTCGGGGTTATGGATTCACCCCTCCACTTT. This gives the protein CASSYFGVMDSPLHF.

V is TRBV15 and J is TRBJ1-2; possibly TRBD1 for D (5 bases). This CDR3 is 18 amino acids long. The germline gives CDR1 LNHNV, CDR2 YYDKDF (reference sequence). Trimming left V 5 bases short and J 8 bases short, with 30 bases between. The CDR3 protein is CATSPTPGGGLVPGGYTF. CDR3 nucleotides: TGTGCCACCAGCCCTACTCCCGGGGGGGGGTTGGTGCCTGGGGGCTACACCTTC.

V gene TRBV19 combines with J gene TRBJ2-2; 9 bases line up with TRBD2. V trimming: 3 bases; J trimming: 6 bases; junction bases outside the gene matches: 8. The CDR3 totals 16 residues. Per germline, CDR1 LNHDA and CDR2 SQIVND (reference sequence). For the CDR3, the DNA is TGTGCCAGTAGTATTAGCGGGGGACTAGCCGCCGGGGAGCTGTTTTTT. The encoded protein is CASSISGGLAAGELFF.

The chain employs TRBV4-1 and TRBJ2-7; 7 positions match TRBD2. The germline V gene has CDR1 MGHRA and CDR2 YSYEKL. CDR3 size: 15 residues. Germline trimming cut 4 bases from V and 2 bases from J; bases unmatched to any gene: 8. The CDR3 DNA reads as TGCGCCAGCAGCCTTTCTCCCGGGACTACCTACGAGCAGTACTTC. This encodes CASSLSPGTTYEQYF.

The chain employs TRBV5-1 and TRBJ1-5; 7 positions agree with TRBD1. The trim removed 1 base at V and 5 bases at J, leaving 6 bases unmatched. Germline loops: CDR1 SGHRS, CDR2 YFSETQ. The CDR3 sequence is 15 residues long. In nucleotides, the CDR3 is TGCGCCAGCAGCTTGACAGGGGAGACCCATCAGCCCCAGCATTTT. This encodes CASSLTGETHQPQHF.

This clone was recorded once. The chain couples TRBV2 to TRBJ1-2, with D unresolved. The CDR3 totals 12 residues. Germline V lookup: CDR1 SNHLY, CDR2 FYNNEI. Trimming left V 5 bases short and J 5 bases short, with 9 bases between. CDR3 bases: TGTGCCAGCAGTCTGAGCCTATATGGCTACACCTTC. Its protein product is CASSLSLYGYTF.

This chain joins TRBV7-6 and TRBJ2-5, with 9 bases fitting TRBD1. The junction had 7 bases not matched to a gene; V was cut back by 6 bases and J by 2 bases. Germline V gene lookup returns CDR1 SGHVS and CDR2 FNYEAQ. The CDR3 contains 15 residues. The CDR3 loop reads CASSRRTGEQETQYF. CDR3 in DNA: TGTGCCAGCAGTCGTCGGACAGGGGAGCAAGAGACCCAGTACTTC.

J is TRBJ2-4 and V is TRBV24-1; 7 bases line up with TRBD2. The CDR3 covers 15 residues. V trimming: 3 bases; J trimming: 4 bases; junction bases outside the gene matches: 5. Germline V gene data show CDR1 as KGHDR and CDR2 as SFDVKD. As DNA, the CDR3 is TGTGCCACCAGTGATCACCGGGGGGTGAAAAACATTCAGTACTTC. Its protein product is CATSDHRGVKNIQYF.

As DNA, the CDR3 is TGTGCCAGCAGTCCGGGACTAAGCACAGATACGCAGTATTTT. Amino acid sequence: CASSPGLSTDTQYF. The chain couples TRBV6-4 to TRBJ2-3, with TRBD2 matching over 7 bases. Germline CDR1 MRHNA, CDR2 SNTAGT. The CDR3 has 14 amino acids. With 5 bases clipped from V and 0 bases from J, the junction kept 2 bases outside the gene matches.